A single sample gave rise to the 10 T cell receptor beta chains below, sequenced in a study of molecular identifiers for immune sequencing clone quantification. Each CDR3 protein gets one entry after TCRdb re-called the PCR reads with MiXCR. The repertoire holds about half a million distinct CDR3 sequences, with under 30% as singletons. The sequencing input was naive CD8+ T cells from blood, with Jurkat cell RNA spiked in. Described subset: FACS-sorted CD8+CD4-CCR7+CD45RA+ naive T cells. These receptors were obtained from a human donor in good health. Some libraries in this study had Jurkat cell RNA spiked in.

The chain carries TRBV7-8 and TRBJ1-1; D gene ambiguous. The CDR3 extends over 18 amino acids. CDR1 is SGHVS and CDR2 is FQNEAQ in the germline V gene. Trimming left V 1 base short and J 3 bases short, with 21 bases between. The CDR3 sequence is CASSLDPVGPRVDTEAFF. As DNA, the CDR3 is TGTGCCAGCAGCTTAGACCCAGTAGGTCCCCGTGTTGACACTGAAGCTTTCTTT. Together with reference TRBV7-8 and TRBJ1-1, the CDR3 gives the full variable domain: GAGVSQSPRYKVAKRGQDVALRCDPISGHVSLFWYQQALGQGPEFLTYFQNEAQLDKSGLPSDRFFAERPEGSVSTLKIQRTQQEDSAVYLCASSLDPVGPRVDTEAFFGQGTRLTVV.

This clonotype came up a few times. The J gene is TRBJ2-7, the V gene TRBV4-1, with a weak D call TRBD2 (5 bases). V was trimmed by 3 bases and J by 3 bases, leaving 12 bases between them. In germline, CDR1 is MGHRA, CDR2 YSYEKL. The CDR3 sequence is 14 residues long. The DNA for the CDR3 is TGCGCCAGCAGCCAGGAGACTAATTACTACGAGCAGTACTTC. This translates into CASSQETNYYEQYF.

This chain uses TRBV12-3 or TRBV12-4 with TRBJ2-5, with 11 bases matching TRBD2. J gave up 4 bases and V 7 bases, and 14 bases lay outside the gene matches. This CDR3 is built from 17 residues. This chain's CDR3 is CASTLGGSGGAGETQYF. The CDR3 DNA sequence: TGTGCCAGCACCCTAGGAGGTAGCGGGGGGGCAGGAGAGACCCAGTACTTC.

This clonotype has more than one count but fewer than ten. The CDR3 bases are TGTGCCACCAGCTTTAGCGGGGGGGCAGAGACCCAGTACTTC. This gives the protein CATSFSGGAETQYF. The chain combines TRBV15 with TRBJ2-5; TRBD2 agrees at 11 bases. The CDR3 is 14 amino acids. Germline-derived CDR1 and CDR2 are LNHNV and YYDKDF (reference sequence). J lost 4 bases, V lost 5 bases, and 3 bases had no gene match.

The V call is TRBV4-3, the J call TRBJ2-7; TRBD2 aligns across 10 bases. The ends lost 0 bases at V and 4 bases at J; junction bases unmatched: 6. Germline CDR1 is LGHNA and CDR2 is YSLEER. CDR3 length equals 16 residues. As DNA, the CDR3 is TGCGCCAGCAGCCAAGATGTAGCGGGGGGTCAATACGAGCAGTACTTC. It translates to CASSQDVAGGQYEQYF.

This clonotype was detected only a few times. The chain is built from TRBV6-6 and TRBJ2-3; no clear D. The CDR3 totals 13 residues. Germline values: CDR1 MNHNY, CDR2 SVGAGI (reference sequence). Trimming stripped 0 bases from V and 6 bases from J, with 7 bases between. CDR3 sequence reads: CASSYSPGDTQYF. CDR3 bases: TGTGCCAGCAGTTACTCGCCTGGGGATACGCAGTATTTT.

The gene calls are TRBV30 and TRBJ2-3; D remains unclear. The CDR3 loop spans 10 amino acids. V lost 3 bases and J lost 3, with 1 base in between. From germline, CDR1 is GTSNPN and CDR2 SVGIG (reference sequence). The CDR3 reads CAWRTDTQYF. CDR3 sequence (DNA): TGTGCCTGGAGGACAGATACGCAGTATTTT.

The chain recombines TRBV5-3 with TRBJ1-1; D is ambiguous. TRBV5-3 is sorted into the ORF group, with uncertain function. Trimming cost V 9 bases and J 8 bases, with 8 bases left between them. The CDR3 covers 9 residues. The CDR3 loop reads CATPPEAFF. In DNA, the CDR3 is TGTGCCACCCCCCCCGAAGCTTTCTTT.

With regard to this clonotype: This may be a read error, as it is one base from a much larger clone. No conserved phenylalanine or tryptophan is present at the end of the CDR3, so a read error is the likely explanation. The CDR3 nucleotides are TGTGCCAGCATACCGGCAGGGATGTACACTGAAGCTTTCCTT. Protein sequence: CASIPAGMYTEAFL. The rearrangement links TRBV6-5 to TRBJ1-1, with D possibly being TRBD1 (5 bases). CDR3 size: 14 residues. Germline-derived CDR1 and CDR2 are MNHEY and SVGAGI. Trimming cost V 7 bases and J 3 bases, with 15 bases left between them.

A word on this clonotype: Here the CDR3 omits its conserved ending phenylalanine or tryptophan, so a read error is the likely source. The chain joins TRBV5-1 to TRBJ2-5; the D gene is possibly TRBD1 (6 bases). This CDR3 spans 14 amino acids. Germline values: CDR1 SGHRS, CDR2 YFSETQ. V was pared by 3 bases and J by 5 bases, with 14 bases between. The CDR3 sequence is CASSSGQVGETQYS. Here the CDR3 DNA reads TGCGCCAGCAGCTCGGGACAAGTGGGCGAGACCCAGTACTCC.